This record covers a single T cell receptor beta chain. The sample originates from a study of technical replicates of blood from a handful of donors. Using immunoSEQ multiplex PCR, the repertoire was profiled, and TCRdb retains in-frame clones only, with some absent. The sample has 55,000 to 75,000 clones; about 95% are singletons. The sequenced material came from PBMCs. The receptor was isolated from a human donor in good health. Some clones in this sample may be carry-over from other donors' samples.

The DNA of the CDR3 is TGTGCCAGCAGCCCGTGGCCAGCGGAGTACAATGAGCAGTTCTTC. Encoded protein: CASSPWPAEYNEQFF. This chain links TRBV7-3 with TRBJ2-1; D might be TRBD2 (5 bases). Looked up from germline, CDR1 is SGHTA and CDR2 is FQGTGA. The CDR3 covers 15 residues. V dropped 5 bases and J dropped 4 bases, with 15 bases sitting between them.